One sample yielded the 18 T cell receptor beta chains listed below, sequenced in a study of cytomegalovirus exposure and HLA in healthy donors. Only in-frame clones appear in the TCRdb table, and some are missing; sequencing was by immunoSEQ multiplex PCR. Of more than 130,000 clones in the sample, around 88% were seen once. The specimen was PBMCs. These receptors all stem from a woman younger than 35 in good health and CMV-seropositive.

Here the CDR3 reads CASSPPTRGTEAFF. The CDR3 region has the DNA TGTGCCAGCAGCCCCCCGACACGGGGAACTGAAGCTTTCTTT. The chain couples TRBV7-9 to TRBJ1-1; D not certain. The CDR3 extends over 14 amino acids. Trimming stripped 5 bases from V and 5 bases from J, with 15 bases between. Per the germline V gene, CDR1 is SEHNR and CDR2 is FQNEAQ (reference sequence). The full variable domain, in which reference TRBV7-9 and TRBJ1-1 provide the parts outside the CDR3, is DTGVSQNPRHKITKRGQNVTFRCDPISEHNRLYWYRQTLGQGPEFLTYFQNEAQLEKSRLLSDRFSAERPKGSFSTLEIQRTEQGDSAMYLCASSPPTRGTEAFFGQGTRLTVV.

V is TRBV28 and J is TRBJ1-1; TRBD1 matches at 9 bases. This CDR3 has 16 residues. The trim removed 5 bases at V and 0 bases at J, leaving 7 bases unmatched. Looked up from germline, CDR1 is MDHEN and CDR2 is SYDVKM. The CDR3 spells CASSPSGQGLNTEAFF. DNA for the CDR3: TGTGCCAGCAGTCCTTCGGGACAGGGATTGAACACTGAAGCTTTCTTT.

The rearrangement uses TRBV6-5 and TRBJ1-2; D gene unclear. Trimming left V 4 bases short and J 0 bases short, with 9 bases between. The CDR3 runs to 14 residues. Germline loops: CDR1 MNHEY, CDR2 SVGAGI. CDR3 DNA sequence: TGTGCCAGCAGTTCTACAGTGTCTAACTATGGCTACACCTTC. It yields the protein CASSSTVSNYGYTF.

The genes are TRBV28 and TRBJ1-2; 7 positions agree with TRBD1. The CDR3 covers 12 residues. From germline, CDR1 is MDHEN and CDR2 SYDVKM. CDR3: CATRQGVYGYTF. The DNA for the CDR3 is TGTGCTACCAGACAGGGAGTCTATGGCTACACCTTC.

The chain carries TRBV2 and TRBJ2-5, with 8 bases fitting TRBD2. Germline V CDR1 and CDR2: SNHLY, FYNNEI. This CDR3 spans 14 amino acids. V lost 8 bases to trimming and J lost 4 bases; unmatched junction nucleotides: 9. The CDR3 here is CASGDPAGAETQYF. CDR3 DNA: TGTGCCAGCGGAGATCCAGCGGGAGCAGAGACCCAGTACTTC.

V is TRBV27 and J is TRBJ2-5; weak D call: TRBD2 (6 bases). This CDR3 spans 14 amino acids. Deletions cut 5 bases from V and 3 bases from J, with 13 bases between. CDR1 is MNHEY, CDR2 SMNVEV, per germline (reference sequence). In DNA, the CDR3 is TGTGCCAGCAGTGGGGACTGGAGAAAAGAGACCCAGTACTTC. Protein product: CASSGDWRKETQYF.

The rearrangement links TRBV5-6 to TRBJ2-7; D is possibly TRBD1 (6 bases). With 0 bases removed from V and 1 base from J, the gap between germline ends came to 8 bases. Germline values: CDR1 SGHDT, CDR2 YYEEEE. The CDR3 covers 14 residues. The DNA for the CDR3 is TGTGCCAGCAGCTTGGGGACAGCATCCTACGAGCAGTACTTC. It codes for CASSLGTASYEQYF. Full variable domain (remainder filled in from reference TRBV5-6 and TRBJ2-7): DAGVTQSPTHLIKTRGQQVTLRCSPKSGHDTVSWYQQALGQGPQFIFQYYEEEERQRGNFPDRFSGHQFPNYSSELNVNALLLGDSALYLCASSLGTASYEQYFGPGTRLTVT.

This clone came up once. The rearrangement uses TRBV27 and TRBJ1-3, with D perhaps TRBD1 (6 bases). Trimming stripped 3 bases from V and 2 bases from J, with 20 bases between. Germline V gene data show CDR1 as MNHEY and CDR2 as SMNVEV (reference sequence). The CDR3 is 18 residues long. The CDR3 sequence: CASSLRGPQGLAGNTIYF. DNA of the CDR3: TGTGCCAGCAGTTTGAGGGGCCCACAGGGCTTAGCTGGAAACACCATATATTTT.

V usage is TRBV18 and J usage is TRBJ1-2; 9 positions match TRBD1. V dropped 6 bases and J dropped 4; count of bases not matched to a gene: 15. The length of the CDR3 is 17 residues. Germline CDR1 KGHSH, CDR2 LQKENI. The CDR3 spells CASSESATGGLGYGYTF. CDR3 sequence (DNA): TGTGCCAGCTCGGAAAGCGCCACAGGGGGCTTGGGCTATGGCTACACCTTC.

CDR3 region: CASSPGEGEQYF. The CDR3 nucleotides read TGTGCCAGCTCACCAGGGGAGGGGGAGCAGTACTTC. This chain uses TRBV18 with TRBJ2-7; 7 bases are a match to TRBD2. This CDR3 is 12 amino acids long. Germline lookup yields CDR1 KGHSH and CDR2 LQKENI. V gave up 2 bases and J gave up 7 bases; unmatched junction bases: 2.

The genes are TRBV5-1 and TRBJ2-1; 10 bases map to TRBD2. The CDR3 is 14 amino acids. The J segment lost 7 bases and the V segment lost 1 base, leaving 2 bases of the junction unmatched. The germline CDR1 and CDR2 sequences are SGHRS and YFSETQ. CDR3 residues: CASSLLAGVNEQFF. The CDR3 region has the DNA TGCGCCAGCAGCTTGCTAGCGGGAGTTAATGAGCAGTTCTTC. Filled out from reference TRBV5-1 and TRBJ2-1, the complete variable domain reads KAGVTQTPRYLIKTRGQQVTLSCSPISGHRSVSWYQQTPGQGLQFLFEYFSETQRNKGNFPGRFSGRQFSNSRSEMNVSTLELGDSALYLCASSLLAGVNEQFFGPGTRLTVL.

The rearrangement uses TRBV28 and TRBJ1-1; D gene unclear. Germline assignment: CDR1 MDHEN and CDR2 SYDVKM. The CDR3 totals 15 residues. Trimming cost V 6 bases and J 4 bases, with 18 bases left between them. CDR3 in amino acids: CASSLSVLGGTEAFF. In DNA, the CDR3 is TGTGCCAGCAGCCTATCCGTATTAGGAGGCACTGAAGCTTTCTTT.

CDR3 in DNA: TGTGCCAGCAGTTCTTTCCGGACAGGCTTGGATGAAGCTTTCTTT. Amino acids: CASSSFRTGLDEAFF. The rearrangement uses TRBV6-5 and TRBJ1-1; TRBD1 matches at 7 bases. Germline CDR1 is MNHEY and CDR2 is SVGAGI. The CDR3 is made up of 15 amino acids. The junction had 12 bases not matched to a gene; V was cut back by 4 bases and J by 7 bases.

J is TRBJ2-3 and V is TRBV5-5; 7 bases line up with TRBD2. CDR1 is SGHKS and CDR2 is YYEKEE in the germline V gene (reference sequence). With V trimmed by 3 bases and J by 1 base, 5 bases remained unmatched. The CDR3 contains 15 residues. CDR3 DNA: TGTGCCAGCAGCTGGGAGGGCCTCGGCACAGATACGCAGTATTTT. This codes for CASSWEGLGTDTQYF. Looking up the rest from reference TRBV5-5 and TRBJ2-3 gives the full variable domain: DAGVTQSPTHLIKTRGQQVTLRCSPISGHKSVSWYQQVLGQGPQFIFQYYEKEERGRGNFPDRFSARQFPNYSSELNVNALLLGDSALYLCASSWEGLGTDTQYFGPGTRLTVL.

The gene calls are TRBV9 and TRBJ1-4, with 8 bases that match TRBD1. CDR1 SGDLS and CDR2 YYNGEE come from the germline V gene. CDR3 length equals 15 residues. After removal of 2 bases from V and 8 bases from J, the junction contained 8 bases not matched to a gene. The DNA of the CDR3 is TGTGCCAGCAGCGTGGGGACAGGAGAAACAGAAAAACTGTTTTTT. This sequence encodes CASSVGTGETEKLFF.

The chain is built from TRBV4-1 and TRBJ2-1, with a tentative D call TRBD1 (5 bases). In germline, CDR1 is MGHRA, CDR2 YSYEKL. The CDR3 runs to 16 residues. The ends were cut back, 0 bases at V and 0 bases at J, with 9 bases in the middle. The CDR3 here is CASSQDRARSYNEQFF. The DNA for the CDR3 is TGCGCCAGCAGCCAAGACAGGGCCCGCTCCTACAATGAGCAGTTCTTC.

This sequence joins TRBV6-6 and TRBJ2-4; weak D call: TRBD2 (6 bases). CDR3 length: 14 residues. V was clipped by 5 bases and J by 0 bases, with 8 bases between them. Germline CDR1 reads MNHNY; CDR2 reads SVGAGI (reference sequence). CDR3 coding DNA: TGTGCCAGCAGTCCGGGACTAGCCAAAAACATTCAGTACTTC. It yields the protein CASSPGLAKNIQYF.

The chain is built from TRBV7-8 and TRBJ1-3; D unresolved. The CDR3 length is 15 residues. Trimming took off 2 bases at V and 3 bases at J, with 11 bases between the two ends. CDR1 is SGHVS and CDR2 is FQNEAQ in the germline V gene. CDR3 amino acids: CASSLPSGGGNTIYF. The CDR3 DNA reads TGTGCCAGCAGCTTACCGTCCGGAGGTGGAAACACCATATATTTT.